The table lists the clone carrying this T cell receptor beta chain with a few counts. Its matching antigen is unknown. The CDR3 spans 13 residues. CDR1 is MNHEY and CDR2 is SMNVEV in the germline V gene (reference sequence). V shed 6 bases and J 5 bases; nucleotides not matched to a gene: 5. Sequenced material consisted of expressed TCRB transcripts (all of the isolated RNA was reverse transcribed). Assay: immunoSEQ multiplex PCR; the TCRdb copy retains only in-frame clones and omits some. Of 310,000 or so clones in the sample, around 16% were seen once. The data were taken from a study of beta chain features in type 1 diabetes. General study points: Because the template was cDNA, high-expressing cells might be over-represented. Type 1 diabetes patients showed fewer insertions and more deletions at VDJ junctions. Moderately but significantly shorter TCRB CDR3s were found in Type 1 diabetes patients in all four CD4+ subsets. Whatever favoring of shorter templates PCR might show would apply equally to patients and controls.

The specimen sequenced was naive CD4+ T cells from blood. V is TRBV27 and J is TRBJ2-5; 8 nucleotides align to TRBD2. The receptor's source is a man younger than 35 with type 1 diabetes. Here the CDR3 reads CASRPSGGETQYF. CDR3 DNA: TGTGCCAGCAGACCGAGCGGGGGCGAGACCCAGTACTTC.